This T cell receptor beta chain was captured in a study of T cell responses to AZD1222 COVID-19 vaccine. Germline lookup yields CDR1 KGHSH and CDR2 LQKENI. This CDR3 comprises 15 residues. The J segment lost 3 bases and the V segment lost 3 bases, leaving 1 base of the junction unmatched. As for this clone: Its antigen remains unidentified.

Points from the study as a whole: Distributed over spike, vaccine-associated CD4 TCRs predominated at 160-218 and 743-854.

Clones were sequenced by immunoSEQ multiplex PCR, and TCRdb holds only the in-frame ones, with some missing. The sample shows just over 150,000 clones, 90% of them seen only once. This receptor was identified in an adult in good health. V is TRBV18 and J is TRBJ2-6, with 8 bases matching TRBD1. The specimen comprised peripheral blood, sampled on day 0 of AZD1222 vaccination. The CDR3 nucleotides are TGTGCCAGCTCACCCGACAGGGGTGGGGCCAACGTCCTGACTTTC. Protein product: CASSPDRGGANVLTF.